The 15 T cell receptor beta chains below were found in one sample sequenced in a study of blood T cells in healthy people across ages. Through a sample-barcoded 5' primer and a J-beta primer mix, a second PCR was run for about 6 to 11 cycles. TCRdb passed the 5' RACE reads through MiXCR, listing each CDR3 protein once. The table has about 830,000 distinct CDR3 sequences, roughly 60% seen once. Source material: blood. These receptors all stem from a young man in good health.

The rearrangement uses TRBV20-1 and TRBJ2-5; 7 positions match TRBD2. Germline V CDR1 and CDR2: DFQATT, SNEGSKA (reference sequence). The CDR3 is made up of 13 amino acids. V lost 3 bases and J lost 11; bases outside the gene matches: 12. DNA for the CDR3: TGCAGTGCTAGTGGGCTAGCGGTCCAAGGACAGTACTTC. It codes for CSASGLAVQGQYF.

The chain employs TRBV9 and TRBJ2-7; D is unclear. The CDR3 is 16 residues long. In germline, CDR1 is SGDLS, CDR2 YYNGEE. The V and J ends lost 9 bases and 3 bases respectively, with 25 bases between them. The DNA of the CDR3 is TGTGCCAACCAACCCGGGCAGACACAGCACAACTACGAGCAGTACTTC. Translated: CANQPGQTQHNYEQYF.

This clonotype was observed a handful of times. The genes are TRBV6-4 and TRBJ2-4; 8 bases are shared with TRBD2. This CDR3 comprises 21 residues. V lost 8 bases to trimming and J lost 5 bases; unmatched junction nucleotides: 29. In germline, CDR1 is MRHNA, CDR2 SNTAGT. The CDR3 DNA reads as TGTGCCAGCCCCGCGGGGCGGGAGGTTTGGCAGAGACAGGACCGGGAAAACATTCAGTACTTC. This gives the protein CASPAGREVWQRQDRENIQYF.

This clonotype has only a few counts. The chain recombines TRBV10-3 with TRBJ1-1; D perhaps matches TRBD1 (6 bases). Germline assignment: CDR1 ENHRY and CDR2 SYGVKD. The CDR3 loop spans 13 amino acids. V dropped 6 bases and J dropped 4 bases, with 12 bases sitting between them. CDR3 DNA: TGTGCCATCAGCCCGGACAGTTCCACTGAAGCTTTCTTT. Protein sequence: CAISPDSSTEAFF.

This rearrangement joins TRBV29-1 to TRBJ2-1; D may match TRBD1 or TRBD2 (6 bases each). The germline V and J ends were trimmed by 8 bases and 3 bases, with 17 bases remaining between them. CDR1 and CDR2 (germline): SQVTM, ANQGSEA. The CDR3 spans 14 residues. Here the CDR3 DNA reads TGCAGCTTATATCGGGGGCCAGGCTACAATGAGCAGTTCTTC. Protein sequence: CSLYRGPGYNEQFF.

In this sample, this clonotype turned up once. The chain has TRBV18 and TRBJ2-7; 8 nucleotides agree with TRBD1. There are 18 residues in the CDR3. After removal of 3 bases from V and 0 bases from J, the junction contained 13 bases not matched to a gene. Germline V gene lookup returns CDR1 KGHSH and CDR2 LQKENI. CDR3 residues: CASSPLSAPGGFSYEQYF. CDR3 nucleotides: TGTGCCAGCTCACCGCTATCGGCCCCAGGGGGCTTCTCCTACGAGCAGTACTTC.

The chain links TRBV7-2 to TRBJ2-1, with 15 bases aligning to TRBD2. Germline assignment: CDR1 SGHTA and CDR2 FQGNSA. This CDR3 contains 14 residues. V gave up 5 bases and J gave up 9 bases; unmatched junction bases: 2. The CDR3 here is CASSGTSGRSEQFF. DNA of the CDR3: TGTGCCAGCAGCGGGACTAGCGGGAGGAGTGAGCAGTTCTTC.

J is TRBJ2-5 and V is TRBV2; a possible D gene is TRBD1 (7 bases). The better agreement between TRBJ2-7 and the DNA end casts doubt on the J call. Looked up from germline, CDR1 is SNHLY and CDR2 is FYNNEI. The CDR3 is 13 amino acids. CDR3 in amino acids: CASQTGRNYEQYF. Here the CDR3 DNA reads TGTGCCAGCCAGACAGGGAGGAACTACGAGCAGTACTTC.

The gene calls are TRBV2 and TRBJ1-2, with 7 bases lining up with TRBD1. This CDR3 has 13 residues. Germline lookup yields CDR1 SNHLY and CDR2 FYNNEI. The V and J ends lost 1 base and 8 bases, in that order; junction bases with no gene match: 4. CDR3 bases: TGTGCCAGCAGTGAAGGCAGGGGGGACGGCTACACCTTC. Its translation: CASSEGRGDGYTF. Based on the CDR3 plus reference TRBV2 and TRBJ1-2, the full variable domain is EPEVTQTPSHQVTQMGQEVILRCVPISNHLYFYWYRQILGQKVEFLVSFYNNEISEKSEIFDDQFSVERPDGSNFTLKIRSTKLEDSAMYFCASSEGRGDGYTFGSGTRLTVV.

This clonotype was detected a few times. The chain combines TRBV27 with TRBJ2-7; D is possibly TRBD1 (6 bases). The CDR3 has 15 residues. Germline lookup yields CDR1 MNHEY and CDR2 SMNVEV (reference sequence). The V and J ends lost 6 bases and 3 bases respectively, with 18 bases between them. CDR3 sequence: CASRGWAGQYYEQYF. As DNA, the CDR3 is TGTGCCAGCAGGGGCTGGGCAGGACAGTACTACGAGCAGTACTTC.

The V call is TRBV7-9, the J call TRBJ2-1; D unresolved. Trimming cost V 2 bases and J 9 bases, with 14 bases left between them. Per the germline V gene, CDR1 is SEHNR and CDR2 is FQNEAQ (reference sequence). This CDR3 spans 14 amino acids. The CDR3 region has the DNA TGTGCCAGCAGCTTAACCGCTTCAGCGAGTGAGCAGTTCTTC. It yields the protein CASSLTASASEQFF.

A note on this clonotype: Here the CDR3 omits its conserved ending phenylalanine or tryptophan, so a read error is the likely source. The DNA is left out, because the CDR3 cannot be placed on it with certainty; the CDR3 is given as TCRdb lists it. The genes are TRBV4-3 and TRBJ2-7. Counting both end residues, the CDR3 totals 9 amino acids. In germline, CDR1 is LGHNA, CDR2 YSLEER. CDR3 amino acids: CASSQTTAL.

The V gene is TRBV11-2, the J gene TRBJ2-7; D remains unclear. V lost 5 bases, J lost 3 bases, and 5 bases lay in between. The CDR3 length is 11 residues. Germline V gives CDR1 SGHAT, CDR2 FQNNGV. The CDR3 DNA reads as TGTGCCAGCAGCACTCTCTACGAGCAGTACTTC. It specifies CASSTLYEQYF.

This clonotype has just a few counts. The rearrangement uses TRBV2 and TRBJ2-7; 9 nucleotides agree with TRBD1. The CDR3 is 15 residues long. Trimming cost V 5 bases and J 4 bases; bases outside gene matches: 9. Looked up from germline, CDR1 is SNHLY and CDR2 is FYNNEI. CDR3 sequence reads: CASSSAGTGLYEQYF. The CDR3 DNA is TGTGCCAGCAGTTCAGCCGGGACAGGGTTGTACGAGCAGTACTTC.

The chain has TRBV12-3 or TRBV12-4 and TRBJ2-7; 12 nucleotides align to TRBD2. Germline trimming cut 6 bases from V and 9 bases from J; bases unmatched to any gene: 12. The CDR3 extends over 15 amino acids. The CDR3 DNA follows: TGTGCCAGCAGGATTGGACTAGCGGGATTGCAGGGGCAGTACTTC. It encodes CASRIGLAGLQGQYF.